This T cell receptor beta chain appears in the sequencing data of a study of OX40 agonist ivuxolimab in advanced cancers. In the study overall: Hepatocellular carcinoma, melanoma, renal cell or head and neck cancer was diagnosed in the dose-escalation patients. More than 35% of patients had received prior checkpoint inhibitor therapy.

V was shortened by 5 bases and J by 5 bases, with 15 bases between the two germline ends. CDR3 length: 14 residues. Germline values: CDR1 SGHTA, CDR2 FQGNSA. Generated by immunoSEQ multiplex PCR, the TCRdb table keeps only in-frame clones and is missing some. The sample carries roughly 50,000 clones, about 86% recorded once. The TCR was taken from an adult with an advanced solid tumor such as melanoma, head and neck, liver or kidney cancer. V gene TRBV7-2 combines with J gene TRBJ1-1; tentative D call: TRBD1 (5 bases). The sample was CD4+ or CD8+ T cells sorted from blood, taken in a trial of the OX40 agonist ivuxolimab. CDR3 residues: CASSLDPEGTEAFF. CDR3 DNA: TGTGCCAGCAGCCTAGACCCAGAGGGGACTGAAGCTTTCTTT.